This TCR beta chain was identified during a study of blood T cell repertoires in COVID-19. Whole-study context: Material from acute and convalescent COVID-19 was sourced from the United States, Italy and Spain. Sources were T cells, B-cell-depleted T cells, or PBMCs; the material itself was cDNA or gDNA.

Followed longitudinally, the Seattle patients had been enrolled during active infection. As handled by the study authors: Using reference gene primer amplification, nucleated cell counts were estimated. Profiled with immunoSEQ multiplex PCR; TCRdb holds only in-frame clones, not every one. V, J and clone size are those of that table, while D and trimming were read from the DNA. This table has about 350,000 clones, roughly nine tenths appearing once. Trimming stripped 4 bases from V and 14 bases from J, with 12 bases between. The CDR3 loop spans 11 amino acids. CDR1 is LGHDT and CDR2 is YNNKEL in the germline V gene (reference sequence).

The receptor was isolated from a woman aged 55 to 70 with COVID-19, enrolled during active disease. The specimen sequenced was peripheral blood. This chain links TRBV3-1 (or the pseudogene TRBV3-2) with TRBJ2-1; tentatively, D is TRBD2 (5 bases). The CDR3 here is CASSPGDREFF. CDR3 sequence (DNA): TGTGCCAGCAGCCCCGGGGATAGGGAGTTCTTC.